The TCR beta chain under discussion was sequenced for a study of cytomegalovirus exposure and HLA in healthy donors. To note about this clone: Its antigen is not known.

Researchers ran the PCR with 60 Vbeta and 13 Jbeta primers. Data came from immunoSEQ multiplex PCR; TCRdb stores just in-frame clones and leaves some out. This table lists about 130,000 clones. CDR3 size: 13 residues. Per the germline V gene, CDR1 is MDHEN and CDR2 is SYDVKM. With 7 bases clipped from V and 5 bases from J, the junction kept 5 bases outside the gene matches. Donors sampled were nominally healthy, though unrecorded immune exposures were likely. Notes on the study in general: Some V segments, including TRBV6-2 and TRBV6-3, were excluded as indistinguishable. A later analysis linked a missense variant in DCLRE1C to the trimming of TCR beta V and J genes.

This sequence originates from a man between 18 and 29 years old in good health and CMV-seronegative. The rearrangement links TRBV28 to TRBJ2-7; 10 bases align to TRBD2. Source material: PBMCs. CDR3 DNA sequence: TGTGCCAGCACCCTAGCGGGAGTTAACGAGCAGTACTTC. Translation: CASTLAGVNEQYF.